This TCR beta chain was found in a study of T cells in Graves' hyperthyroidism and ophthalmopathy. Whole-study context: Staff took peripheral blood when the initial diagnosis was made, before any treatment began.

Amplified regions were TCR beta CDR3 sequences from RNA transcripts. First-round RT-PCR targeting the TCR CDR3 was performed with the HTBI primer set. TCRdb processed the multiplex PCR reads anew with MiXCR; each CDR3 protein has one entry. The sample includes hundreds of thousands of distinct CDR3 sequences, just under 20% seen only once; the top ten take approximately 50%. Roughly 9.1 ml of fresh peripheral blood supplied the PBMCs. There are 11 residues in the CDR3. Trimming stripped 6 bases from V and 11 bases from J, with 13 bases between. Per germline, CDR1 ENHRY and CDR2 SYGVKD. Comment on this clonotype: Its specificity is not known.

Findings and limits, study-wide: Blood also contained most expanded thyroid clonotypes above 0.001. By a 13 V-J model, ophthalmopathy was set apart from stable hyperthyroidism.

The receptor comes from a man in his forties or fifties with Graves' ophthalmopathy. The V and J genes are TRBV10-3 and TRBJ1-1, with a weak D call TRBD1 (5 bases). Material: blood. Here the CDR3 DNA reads TGTGCCATCAGGACCGACAGAGCGGCTTTCTTT. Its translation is CAIRTDRAAFF.